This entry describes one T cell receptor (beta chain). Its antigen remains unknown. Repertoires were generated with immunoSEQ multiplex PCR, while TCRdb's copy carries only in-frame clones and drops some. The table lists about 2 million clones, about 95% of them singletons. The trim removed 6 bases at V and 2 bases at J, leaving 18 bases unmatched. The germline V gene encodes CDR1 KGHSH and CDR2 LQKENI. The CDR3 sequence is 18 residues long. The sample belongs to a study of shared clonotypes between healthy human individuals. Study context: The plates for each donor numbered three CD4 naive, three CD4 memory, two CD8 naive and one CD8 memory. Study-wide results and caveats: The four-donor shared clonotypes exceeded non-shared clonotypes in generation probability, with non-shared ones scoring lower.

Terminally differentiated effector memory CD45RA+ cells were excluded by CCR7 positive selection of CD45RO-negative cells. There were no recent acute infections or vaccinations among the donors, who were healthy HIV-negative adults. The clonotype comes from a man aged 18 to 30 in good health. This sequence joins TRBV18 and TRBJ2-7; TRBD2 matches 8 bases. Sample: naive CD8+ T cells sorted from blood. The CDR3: CASSKLDSGGTSPYEQYF. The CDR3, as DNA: TGTGCCAGCTCGAAGCTAGACAGCGGGGGCACCTCTCCCTACGAGCAGTACTTC.